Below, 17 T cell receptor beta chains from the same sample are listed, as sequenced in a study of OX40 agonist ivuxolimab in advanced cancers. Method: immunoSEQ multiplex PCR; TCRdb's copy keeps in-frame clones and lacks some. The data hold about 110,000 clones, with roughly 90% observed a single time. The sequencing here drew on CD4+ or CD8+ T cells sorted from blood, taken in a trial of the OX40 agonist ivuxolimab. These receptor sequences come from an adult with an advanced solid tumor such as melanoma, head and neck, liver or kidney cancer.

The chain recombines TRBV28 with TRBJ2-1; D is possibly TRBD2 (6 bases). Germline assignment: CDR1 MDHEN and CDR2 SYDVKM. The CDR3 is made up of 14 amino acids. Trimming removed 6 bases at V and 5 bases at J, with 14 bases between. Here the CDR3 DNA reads TGTGCCAGCAGCCCACCGAGGAGGGACAATGAGCAGTTCTTC. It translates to CASSPPRRDNEQFF.

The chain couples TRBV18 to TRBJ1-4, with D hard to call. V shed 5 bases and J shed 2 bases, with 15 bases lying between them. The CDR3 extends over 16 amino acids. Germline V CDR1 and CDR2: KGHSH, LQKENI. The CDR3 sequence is CASSFLGFSTNEKLFF. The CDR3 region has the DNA TGTGCCAGCTCATTTCTTGGATTTTCTACTAATGAAAAACTGTTTTTT.

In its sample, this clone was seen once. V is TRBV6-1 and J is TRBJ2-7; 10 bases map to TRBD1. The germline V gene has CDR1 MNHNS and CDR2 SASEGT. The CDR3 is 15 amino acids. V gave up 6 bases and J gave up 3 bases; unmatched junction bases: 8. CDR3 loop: CASRPGQGSFYEQYF. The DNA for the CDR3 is TGTGCCAGCAGACCGGGACAGGGGTCCTTCTACGAGCAGTACTTC.

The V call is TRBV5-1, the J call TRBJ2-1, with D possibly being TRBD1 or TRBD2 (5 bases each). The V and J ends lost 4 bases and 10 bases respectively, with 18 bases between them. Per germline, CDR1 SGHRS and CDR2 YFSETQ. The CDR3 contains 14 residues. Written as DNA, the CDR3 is TGCGCCAGCAGCGACCGGGACCGCAAGCTCGAGCAGTTCTTC. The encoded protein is CASSDRDRKLEQFF. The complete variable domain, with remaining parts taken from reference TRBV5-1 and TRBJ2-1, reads KAGVTQTPRYLIKTRGQQVTLSCSPISGHRSVSWYQQTPGQGLQFLFEYFSETQRNKGNFPGRFSGRQFSNSRSEMNVSTLELGDSALYLCASSDRDRKLEQFFGPGTRLTVL.

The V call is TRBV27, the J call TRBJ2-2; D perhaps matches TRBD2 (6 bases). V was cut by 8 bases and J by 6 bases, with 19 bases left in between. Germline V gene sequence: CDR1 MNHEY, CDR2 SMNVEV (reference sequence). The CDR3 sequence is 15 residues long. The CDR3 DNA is TGTGCCAGCCGAAAGACTAGTGTTCTAGCCGGGGAGCTGTTTTTT. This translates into CASRKTSVLAGELFF.

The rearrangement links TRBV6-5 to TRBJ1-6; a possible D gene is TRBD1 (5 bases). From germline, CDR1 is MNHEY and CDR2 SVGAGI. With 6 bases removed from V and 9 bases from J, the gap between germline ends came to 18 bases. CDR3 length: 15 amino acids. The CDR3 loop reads CASRPTGGYLSPLHF. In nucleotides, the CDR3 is TGTGCCAGCAGACCCACCGGGGGATATCTTTCACCCCTCCACTTT.

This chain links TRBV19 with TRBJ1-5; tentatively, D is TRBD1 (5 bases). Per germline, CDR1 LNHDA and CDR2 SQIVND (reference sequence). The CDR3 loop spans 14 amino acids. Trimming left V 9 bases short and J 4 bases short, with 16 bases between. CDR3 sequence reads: CASSRVGGNQPQHF. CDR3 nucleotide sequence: TGTGCCAGCTCGAGGGTGGGGGGGAATCAGCCCCAGCATTTT.

CDR3 nucleotides: TGTGCCAGCAGCGTGACTAGCGGGATGGGCTCCTACGAGCAGTACTTC. This encodes CASSVTSGMGSYEQYF. V and J are TRBV9 and TRBJ2-7; TRBD2 matches at 11 bases. This CDR3 has 16 residues. The V gene's germline CDR1 is SGDLS and CDR2 YYNGEE. The J segment lost 0 bases and the V segment lost 2 bases, leaving 4 bases of the junction unmatched.

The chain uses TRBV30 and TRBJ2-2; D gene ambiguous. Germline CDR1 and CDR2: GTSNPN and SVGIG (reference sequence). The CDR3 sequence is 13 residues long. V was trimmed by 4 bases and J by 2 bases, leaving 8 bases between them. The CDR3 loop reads CAWTLSNTGELFF. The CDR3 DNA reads TGTGCCTGGACACTTTCCAACACCGGGGAGCTGTTTTTT.

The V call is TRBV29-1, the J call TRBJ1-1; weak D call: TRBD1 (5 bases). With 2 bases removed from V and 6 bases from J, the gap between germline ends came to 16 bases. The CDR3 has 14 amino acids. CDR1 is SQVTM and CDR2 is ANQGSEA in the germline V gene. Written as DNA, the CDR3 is TGCAGCGTTGAAAAGAGGGGCCCGGGCGCTGAAGCTTTCTTT. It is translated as CSVEKRGPGAEAFF.

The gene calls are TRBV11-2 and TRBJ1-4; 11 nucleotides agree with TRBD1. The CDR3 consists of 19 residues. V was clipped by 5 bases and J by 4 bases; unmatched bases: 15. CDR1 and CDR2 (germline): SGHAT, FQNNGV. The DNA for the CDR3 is TGTGCCAGCAGCCACTACGTTGGACAGGGGGCAGGTTATAATGAAAAACTGTTTTTT. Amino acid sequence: CASSHYVGQGAGYNEKLFF.

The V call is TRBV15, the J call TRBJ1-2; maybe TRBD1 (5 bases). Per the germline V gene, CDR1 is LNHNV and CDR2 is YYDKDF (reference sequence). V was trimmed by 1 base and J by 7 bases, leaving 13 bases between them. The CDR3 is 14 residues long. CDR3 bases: TGTGCCACCAGCAGAGCCGACCGGGACGTTGGCTACACCTTC. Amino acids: CATSRADRDVGYTF.

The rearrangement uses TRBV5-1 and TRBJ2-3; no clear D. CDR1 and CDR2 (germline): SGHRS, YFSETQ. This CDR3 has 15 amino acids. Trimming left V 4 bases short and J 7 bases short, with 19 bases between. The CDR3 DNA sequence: TGCGCCAGCAGCCCGTCGCACGGAATCTTAAATACGCAGTATTTT. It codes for CASSPSHGILNTQYF.

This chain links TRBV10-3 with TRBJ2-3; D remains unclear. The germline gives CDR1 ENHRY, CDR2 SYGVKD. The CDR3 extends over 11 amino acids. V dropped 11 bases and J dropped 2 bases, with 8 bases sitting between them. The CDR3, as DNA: TGTGCCGTCCTGTACACAGATACGCAGTATTTT. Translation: CAVLYTDTQYF.

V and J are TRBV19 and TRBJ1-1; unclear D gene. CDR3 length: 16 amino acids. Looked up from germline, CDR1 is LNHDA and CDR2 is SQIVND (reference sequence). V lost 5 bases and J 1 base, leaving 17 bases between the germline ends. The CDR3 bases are TGTGCCAGTAGTTCCCAGAGCGGGCACCCGAACACTGAAGCTTTCTTT. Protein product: CASSSQSGHPNTEAFF.

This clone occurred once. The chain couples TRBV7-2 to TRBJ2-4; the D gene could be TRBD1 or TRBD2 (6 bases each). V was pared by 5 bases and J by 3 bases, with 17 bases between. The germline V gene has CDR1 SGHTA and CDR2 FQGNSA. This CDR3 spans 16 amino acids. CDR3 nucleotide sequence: TGTGCCAGCAGCCTACAGGGAGGTCCCTACAAAAACATTCAGTACTTC. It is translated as CASSLQGGPYKNIQYF.

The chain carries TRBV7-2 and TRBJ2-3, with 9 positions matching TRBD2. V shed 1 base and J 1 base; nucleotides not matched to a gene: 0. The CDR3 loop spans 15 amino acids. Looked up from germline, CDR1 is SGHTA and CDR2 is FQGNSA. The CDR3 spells CASSLGTSGTDTQYF. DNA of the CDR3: TGTGCCAGCAGCTTAGGGACTAGCGGCACAGATACGCAGTATTTT.